This TCR beta chain was recovered during a study of OX40 agonist ivuxolimab in advanced cancers. The overall study: Ivuxolimab is a fully human IgG2 antibody that activates OX40 (CD134). Subjects had a mean age of roughly 57 years, with a range of roughly 23 to 79; just over 80% were male.

Some clones are missing from TCRdb's copy, which holds only in-frame ones; the method was immunoSEQ multiplex PCR. The repertoire holds 30,000 to 45,000 clones, around 90% seen once, with more than 10% in the top ten. Here the sequenced sample was CD4+ or CD8+ T cells sorted from blood, taken in a trial of the OX40 agonist ivuxolimab. The origin of this receptor is an adult with an advanced solid tumor such as melanoma, head and neck, liver or kidney cancer.

CDR3 residues: CASSRRTRDEQYF. The CDR3 DNA follows: TGTGCCAGTAGTCGTAGGACTAGGGACGAGCAGTACTTC. The rearrangement uses TRBV19 and TRBJ2-7; 7 bases fit TRBD2. J was trimmed by 5 bases and V by 5 bases; bases with no gene match: 6. The CDR3 spans 13 residues. The V gene's germline CDR1 is LNHDA and CDR2 SQIVND (reference sequence).